This T cell receptor beta chain was identified in a study of T cell responses to AZD1222 COVID-19 vaccine. Whole-study findings and limits: Researchers report vaccine-associated CD4 TCRs spanning spike, with dominance at 160-218 and 743-854. White British people made up most donors, females outnumbered males, and clonal diversity was possibly underestimated.

Clones were sequenced by immunoSEQ multiplex PCR, and TCRdb holds only the in-frame ones, with some missing. The sample has some 180,000 clones; 92% are singletons. About this clone: Its matching antigen is unknown.

The CDR3 extends over 16 amino acids. V dropped 3 bases and J dropped 2; count of bases not matched to a gene: 7. The germline V gene encodes CDR1 DFQATT and CDR2 SNEGSKA (reference sequence). The TCR comes from an adult who received the AZD1222 COVID-19 vaccine. Sequencing was performed on peripheral blood, taken 28 days after the second AZD1222 dose. This rearrangement joins TRBV20-1 to TRBJ2-5; 12 bases line up with TRBD2. DNA for the CDR3: TGCAGTGCTAGTAAACTAGCGGGGGGAGCGCAAGAGACCCAGTACTTC. Translated: CSASKLAGGAQETQYF.